The next 11 T cell receptor beta chains were all read from a single sample in a study of T cells after posttransplantation cyclophosphamide. TCRdb keeps only in-frame clones here, not all; method: immunoSEQ multiplex PCR. This sample has around 35,000 clones, each found more than once. Material: PBMCs. Source of these receptors: a woman aged 45-59 years in good health and a related stem cell transplant donor.

At least ten counts were recorded for this clone. J is TRBJ1-2 and V is TRBV5-5, with D possibly matching TRBD1 (5 bases). The CDR3 is 13 residues long. Trimming cost V 2 bases and J 6 bases, with 11 bases left between them. CDR1 and CDR2 (germline): SGHKS, YYEKEE (reference sequence). The CDR3 protein is CASSFMDTDGYTF. CDR3 nucleotides: TGTGCCAGCAGCTTTATGGACACCGATGGCTACACCTTC.

This clone was found a few times. This chain links TRBV24-1 with TRBJ2-1; 10 positions match TRBD2. The CDR3 covers 14 residues. V shed 6 bases, J shed 9 bases, and the junction held 7 bases outside the gene matches. Germline lookup yields CDR1 KGHDR and CDR2 SFDVKD. This CDR3 reads CATSPSGRAGEQFF. The CDR3 region has the DNA TGTGCCACCAGTCCGAGCGGGAGGGCCGGTGAGCAGTTCTTC.

This clone has a count of ten or more. The CDR3: CASSLGSAGEAFF. CDR3 DNA sequence: TGCGCCAGCAGCTTGGGTAGTGCAGGTGAAGCTTTCTTT. The V call is TRBV5-1, the J call TRBJ1-1; D not resolved. Trimming left V 0 bases short and J 7 bases short, with 10 bases between. CDR1 and CDR2 (germline): SGHRS, YFSETQ. The CDR3 runs 13 residues. The full variable domain, completed using reference TRBV5-1 and TRBJ1-1, is KAGVTQTPRYLIKTRGQQVTLSCSPISGHRSVSWYQQTPGQGLQFLFEYFSETQRNKGNFPGRFSGRQFSNSRSEMNVSTLELGDSALYLCASSLGSAGEAFFGQGTRLTVV.

The rearrangement links TRBV7-2 to TRBJ1-5; no firm D call. CDR3 length: 14 amino acids. Trimming shortened V by 5 bases and J by 8 bases, and 16 bases separated the two germline ends. Germline CDR1 is SGHTA and CDR2 is FQGNSA. Written as DNA, the CDR3 is TGTGCCAGCAGCCAAGGGTACTTACAAGAGCCCCAGCATTTT. As protein: CASSQGYLQEPQHF.

The sample holds a few counts of this clone. The J gene is TRBJ2-3, the V gene TRBV29-1, with 12 bases fitting TRBD2. V shed 5 bases, J shed 5 bases, and the junction held 2 bases outside the gene matches. Looked up from germline, CDR1 is SQVTM and CDR2 is ANQGSEA. This CDR3 contains 13 residues. The CDR3 region is CSVPSGGGDTQYF. CDR3 DNA: TGCAGCGTTCCTAGCGGGGGGGGAGATACGCAGTATTTT.

This clone was counted ten times or more. This rearrangement joins TRBV4-1 to TRBJ2-7, with 10 bases aligning to TRBD2. After removal of 5 bases from V and 3 bases from J, the junction contained 10 bases not matched to a gene. Per the germline V gene, CDR1 is MGHRA and CDR2 is YSYEKL. This CDR3 is 16 amino acids long. The DNA for the CDR3 is TGCGCCAGCAGCTCCCACACCTCTAGCGGGAGCTACGAGCAGTACTTC. Translation gives CASSSHTSSGSYEQYF.

This clone was recorded many times. V usage is TRBV2 and J usage is TRBJ1-1; D possibly corresponds to TRBD1 (6 bases). The CDR3 sequence is 15 residues long. Trimming stripped 6 bases from V and 1 base from J, with 15 bases between. Germline lookup yields CDR1 SNHLY and CDR2 FYNNEI. The CDR3 reads CASRRTVSGNTEAFF. For the CDR3, the DNA is TGTGCCAGCAGACGGACAGTTTCAGGGAACACTGAAGCTTTCTTT.

This clone is medium-sized (0.01 to 0.1%) by share. The V gene is TRBV7-2, the J gene TRBJ2-1; D may be TRBD2 (5 bases). The CDR3 length is 12 residues. Per germline, CDR1 SGHTA and CDR2 FQGNSA. V gave up 2 bases and J gave up 7 bases, with 6 bases separating them. CDR3 region: CASSLTGNEQFF. CDR3 DNA: TGTGCCAGCAGCTTAACGGGGAATGAGCAGTTCTTC.

This clone was seen many times. V gene TRBV2 combines with J gene TRBJ1-2, with 7 bases aligning to TRBD1. V shed 3 bases and J 8 bases; nucleotides not matched to a gene: 9. The length of the CDR3 is 14 residues. Germline lookup yields CDR1 SNHLY and CDR2 FYNNEI. The CDR3 DNA reads as TGTGCCAGCAGTGAGACCGGGACAGAGATAGGCTACACCTTC. Residues: CASSETGTEIGYTF.

This clone has ten or more counts. The rearrangement uses TRBV12-3 or TRBV12-4 and TRBJ1-1; D not resolved. V was shortened by 3 bases and J by 0 bases, with 8 bases between the two germline ends. The CDR3 extends over 14 amino acids. CDR3 coding DNA: TGTGCCAGCAGTTTGCAGACTATGAACACTGAAGCTTTCTTT. Translated: CASSLQTMNTEAFF.

This clone has at least ten counts. The chain has TRBV18 and TRBJ2-7; 10 nucleotides match TRBD1. V shed 4 bases and J 7 bases; nucleotides not matched to a gene: 10. The V gene's germline CDR1 is KGHSH and CDR2 LQKENI. The CDR3 is made up of 15 amino acids. The CDR3 DNA is TGTGCCAGCTCACTGACAGGGGGCGCCTGGGAAGAGCAGTACTTC. This encodes CASSLTGGAWEEQYF.